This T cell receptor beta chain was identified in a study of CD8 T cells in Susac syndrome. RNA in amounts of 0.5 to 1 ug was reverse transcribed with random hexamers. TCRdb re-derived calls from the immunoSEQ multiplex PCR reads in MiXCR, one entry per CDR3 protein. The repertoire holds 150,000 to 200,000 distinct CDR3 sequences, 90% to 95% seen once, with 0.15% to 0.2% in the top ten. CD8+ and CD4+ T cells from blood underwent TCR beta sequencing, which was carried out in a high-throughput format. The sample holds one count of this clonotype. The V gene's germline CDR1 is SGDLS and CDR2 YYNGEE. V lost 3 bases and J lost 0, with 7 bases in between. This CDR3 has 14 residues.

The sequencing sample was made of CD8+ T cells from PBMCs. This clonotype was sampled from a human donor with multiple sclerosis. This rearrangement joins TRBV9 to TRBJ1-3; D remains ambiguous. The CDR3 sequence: CASSGGGSGNTIYF. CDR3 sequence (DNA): TGTGCCAGCAGCGGGGGAGGCTCTGGAAACACCATATATTTT.